This T cell receptor beta chain was documented in a study of blood T cells in healthy people across ages. The second PCR ran roughly 6 to 12 cycles with a sample-barcoded 5' primer and J-beta primers. MiXCR, applied by TCRdb to the 5' RACE reads, yields one record per CDR3 protein. Among some 1,500,000 distinct CDR3 sequences listed, less than 45% were seen once. CDR3 length: 17 amino acids. Germline V gene sequence: CDR1 WNHNN, CDR2 SYGVQD (reference sequence). Trimming took 0 bases from V and 8 from J, leaving 17 bases between them. The chain carries TRBV10-1 and TRBJ1-6; D uncertain. The sequence was collected from a woman aged 18-30 years in good health. Source material: blood. The CDR3 here is CASSESGRLPGDSPLHF. Here the CDR3 DNA reads TGCGCCAGCAGTGAGTCTGGACGACTCCCTGGGGATTCACCCCTCCACTTT.